Reported below is one T cell receptor beta chain. The V end was cut by 3 bases, the J end by 7 bases, with 12 bases between. Germline CDR1 is LNHDA and CDR2 is SQIVND (reference sequence). This CDR3 contains 13 residues. This entry comes from a study of cytotoxic CD8 clonotypes in ibrutinib-treated CLL. About the study: Productive templates averaged approximately 260,000 per sample, and productive rearrangements 94,082.

Clones were sequenced by immunoSEQ multiplex PCR, and TCRdb holds only the in-frame ones, with some missing. Among approximately 29,000 clones listed, 62% were seen once. This TCR was recovered from a human donor with chronic lymphocytic leukemia. The chain links TRBV19 to TRBJ1-1, with D uncertain. The specimen was PBMCs, collected before ibrutinib treatment. The CDR3 coding sequence is TGTGCCAGTAGTATTGGGTATGGGGTTGAAGCTTTCTTT. Translation: CASSIGYGVEAFF.